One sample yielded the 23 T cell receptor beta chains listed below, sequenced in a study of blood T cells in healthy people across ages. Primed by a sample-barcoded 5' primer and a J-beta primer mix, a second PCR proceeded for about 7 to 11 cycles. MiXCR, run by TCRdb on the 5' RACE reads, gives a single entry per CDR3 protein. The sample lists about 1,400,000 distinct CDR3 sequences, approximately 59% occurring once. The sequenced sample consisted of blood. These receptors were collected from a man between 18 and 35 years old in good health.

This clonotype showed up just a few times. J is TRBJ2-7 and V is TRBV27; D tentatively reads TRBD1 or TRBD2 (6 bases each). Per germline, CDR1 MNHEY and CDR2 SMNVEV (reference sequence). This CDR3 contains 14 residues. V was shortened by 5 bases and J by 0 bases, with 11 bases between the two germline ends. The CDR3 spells CASSGGRFSYEQYF. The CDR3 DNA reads TGTGCCAGCAGTGGGGGGCGGTTCTCCTACGAGCAGTACTTC.

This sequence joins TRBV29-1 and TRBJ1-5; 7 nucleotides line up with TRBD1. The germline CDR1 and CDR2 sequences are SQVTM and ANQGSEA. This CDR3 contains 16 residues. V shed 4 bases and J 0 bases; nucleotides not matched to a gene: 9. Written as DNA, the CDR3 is TGCAGCGTTGTCGTTGGACAGGCGGATAGCAATCAGCCCCAGCATTTT. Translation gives CSVVVGQADSNQPQHF.

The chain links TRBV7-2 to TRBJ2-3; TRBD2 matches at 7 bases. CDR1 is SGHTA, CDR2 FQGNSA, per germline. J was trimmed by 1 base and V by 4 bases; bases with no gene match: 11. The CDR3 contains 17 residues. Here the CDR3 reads CASSSEVWGGRTDTQYF. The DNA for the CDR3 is TGTGCCAGCAGCTCAGAGGTTTGGGGGGGTCGCACAGATACGCAGTATTTT.

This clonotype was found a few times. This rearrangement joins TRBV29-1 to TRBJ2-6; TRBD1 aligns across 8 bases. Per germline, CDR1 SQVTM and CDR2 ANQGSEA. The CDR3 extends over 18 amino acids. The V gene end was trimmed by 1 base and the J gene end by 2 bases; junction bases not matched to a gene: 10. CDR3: CSVEVYTGGYTGANVLTF. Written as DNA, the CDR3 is TGCAGCGTTGAAGTCTACACAGGGGGTTATACTGGGGCCAACGTCCTGACTTTC.

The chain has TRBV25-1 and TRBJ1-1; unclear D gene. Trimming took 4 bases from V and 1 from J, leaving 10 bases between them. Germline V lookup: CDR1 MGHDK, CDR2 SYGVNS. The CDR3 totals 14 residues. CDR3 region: CASSALGSNTEAFF. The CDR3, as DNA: TGTGCCAGCAGTGCCCTGGGGTCGAACACTGAAGCTTTCTTT.

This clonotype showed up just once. Written as DNA, the CDR3 is TGCGCCAGCAGCCATGGAACAGGGGGAAATACGTTCGAGCAGTACTTC. Residues: CASSHGTGGNTFEQYF. The chain recombines TRBV4-1 with TRBJ2-4; 8 nucleotides line up with TRBD1. TRBJ2-7 explains the end of the DNA better; the J call may be wrong. The CDR3 runs 16 residues. Looked up from germline, CDR1 is MGHRA and CDR2 is YSYEKL.

The CDR3 DNA follows: TGCAGTGCTAGAGTAGATCGGTCCGATACGCAGTATTTT. Protein sequence: CSARVDRSDTQYF. This rearrangement joins TRBV20-1 to TRBJ2-3; D is uncertain. Looked up from germline, CDR1 is DFQATT and CDR2 is SNEGSKA (reference sequence). Trimming left V 1 base short and J 6 bases short, with 11 bases between. CDR3 length equals 13 residues.

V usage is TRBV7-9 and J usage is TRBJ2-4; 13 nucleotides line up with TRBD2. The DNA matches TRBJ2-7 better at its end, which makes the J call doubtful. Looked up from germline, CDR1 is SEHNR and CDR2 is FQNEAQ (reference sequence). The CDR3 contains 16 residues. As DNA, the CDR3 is TGTGCCAGCAGCCTGGGACTAGCGGGAAATATTGACGAGCAGTACTTC. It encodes CASSLGLAGNIDEQYF.

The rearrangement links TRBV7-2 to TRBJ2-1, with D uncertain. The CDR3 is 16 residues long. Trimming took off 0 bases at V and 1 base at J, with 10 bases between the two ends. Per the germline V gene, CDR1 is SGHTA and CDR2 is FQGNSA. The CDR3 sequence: CASSLAGQASYNEQFF. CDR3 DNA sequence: TGTGCCAGCAGCTTAGCCGGGCAGGCATCCTACAATGAGCAGTTCTTC. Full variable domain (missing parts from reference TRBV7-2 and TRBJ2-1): GAGVSQSPSNKVTEKGKDVELRCDPISGHTALYWYRQSLGQGLEFLIYFQGNSAPDKSGLPSDRFSAERTGGSVSTLTIQRTQQEDSAVYLCASSLAGQASYNEQFFGPGTRLTVL.

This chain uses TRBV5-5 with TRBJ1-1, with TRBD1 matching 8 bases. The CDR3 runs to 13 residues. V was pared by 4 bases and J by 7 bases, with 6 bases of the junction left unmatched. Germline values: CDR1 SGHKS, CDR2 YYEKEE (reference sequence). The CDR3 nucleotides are TGTGCCAGCAGCCTCGACAGGGGATTTGAAGCTTTCTTT. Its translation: CASSLDRGFEAFF.

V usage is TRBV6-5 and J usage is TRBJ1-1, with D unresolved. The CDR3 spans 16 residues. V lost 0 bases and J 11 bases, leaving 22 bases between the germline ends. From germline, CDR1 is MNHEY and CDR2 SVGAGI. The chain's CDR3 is CASSYSSRSLRPEAFF. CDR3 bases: TGTGCCAGCAGTTACTCGAGTCGATCCTTAAGACCAGAGGCTTTCTTT.

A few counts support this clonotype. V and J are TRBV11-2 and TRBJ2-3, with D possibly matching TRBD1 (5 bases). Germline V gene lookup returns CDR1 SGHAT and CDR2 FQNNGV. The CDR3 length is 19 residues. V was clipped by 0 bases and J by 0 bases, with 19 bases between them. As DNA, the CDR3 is TGTGCCAGCAGCTTAGAGTCCGACAGAGTACCTAAAAGCACAGATACGCAGTATTTT. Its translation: CASSLESDRVPKSTDTQYF.

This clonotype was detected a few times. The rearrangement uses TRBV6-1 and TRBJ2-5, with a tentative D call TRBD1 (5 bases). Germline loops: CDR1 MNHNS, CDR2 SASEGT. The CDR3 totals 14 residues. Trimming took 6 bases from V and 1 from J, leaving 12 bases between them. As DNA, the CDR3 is TGTGCCAGCAGGAGTCGACAGACCCAAGAGACCCAGTACTTC. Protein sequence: CASRSRQTQETQYF.

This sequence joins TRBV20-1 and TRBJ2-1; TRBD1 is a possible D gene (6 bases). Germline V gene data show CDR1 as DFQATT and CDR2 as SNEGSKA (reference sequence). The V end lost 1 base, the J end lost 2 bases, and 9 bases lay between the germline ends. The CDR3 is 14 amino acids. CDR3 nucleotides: TGCAGTGCTAGAGCGGACAGAACCTACAATGAGCAGTTCTTC. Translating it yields CSARADRTYNEQFF.

The CDR3 nucleotides are TGTGCCAGCAGCTTAGGCAGACGATACAATGAGCAGTTCTTC. Protein sequence: CASSLGRRYNEQFF. The chain is built from TRBV11-1 and TRBJ2-1; D is ambiguous. Germline loops: CDR1 SGHAT, CDR2 FQDESV (reference sequence). The CDR3 consists of 14 residues. With 1 base removed from V and 4 bases from J, the gap between germline ends came to 8 bases.

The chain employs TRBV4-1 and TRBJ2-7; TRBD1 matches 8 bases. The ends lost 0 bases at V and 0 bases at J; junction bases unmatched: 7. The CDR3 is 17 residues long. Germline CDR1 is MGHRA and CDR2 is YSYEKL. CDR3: CASSQDQGAGASYEQYF. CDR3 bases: TGCGCCAGCAGCCAAGACCAGGGGGCAGGGGCCTCCTACGAGCAGTACTTC.

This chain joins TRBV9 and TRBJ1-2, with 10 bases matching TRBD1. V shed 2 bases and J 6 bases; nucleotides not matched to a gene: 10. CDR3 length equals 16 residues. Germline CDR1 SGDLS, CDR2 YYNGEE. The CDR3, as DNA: TGTGCCAGCAGCGTCCCACCGGGACAGGGGCCCCATGGCTACACCTTC. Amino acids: CASSVPPGQGPHGYTF.

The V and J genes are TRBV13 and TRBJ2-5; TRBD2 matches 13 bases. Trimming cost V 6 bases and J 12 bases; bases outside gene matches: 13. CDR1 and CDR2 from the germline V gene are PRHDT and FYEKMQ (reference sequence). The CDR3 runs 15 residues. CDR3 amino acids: CASSSPGLAGTVEYF. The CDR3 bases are TGTGCCAGCAGTTCCCCGGGACTAGCGGGGACGGTGGAGTACTTC.

CDR3 in DNA: TGTGCCAGCAAAGAGCAGGGGGGTCACGGGGAGCTGTTTTTT. It specifies CASKEQGGHGELFF. This chain uses TRBV12-3 or TRBV12-4 with TRBJ2-2; D is possibly TRBD1 (7 bases). The CDR3 runs to 14 residues. The V end was cut by 7 bases, the J end by 7 bases, with 16 bases between.

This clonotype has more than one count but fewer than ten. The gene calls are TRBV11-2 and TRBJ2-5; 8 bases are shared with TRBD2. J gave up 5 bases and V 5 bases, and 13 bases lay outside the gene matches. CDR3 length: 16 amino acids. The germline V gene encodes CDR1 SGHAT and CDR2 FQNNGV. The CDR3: CASSPGGYRKDETQYF. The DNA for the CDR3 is TGTGCCAGCAGCCCGGGGGGGTACAGAAAAGACGAGACCCAGTACTTC. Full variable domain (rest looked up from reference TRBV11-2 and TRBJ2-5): EAGVAQSPRYKIIEKRQSVAFWCNPISGHATLYWYQQILGQGPKLLIQFQNNGVVDDSQLPKDRFSAERLKGVDSTLKIQPAKLEDSAVYLCASSPGGYRKDETQYFGPGTRLLVL.

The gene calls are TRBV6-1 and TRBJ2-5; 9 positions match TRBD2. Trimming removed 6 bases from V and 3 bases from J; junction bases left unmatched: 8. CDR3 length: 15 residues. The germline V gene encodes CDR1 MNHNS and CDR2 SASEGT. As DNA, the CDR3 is TGTGCCAGCAGAGGAGCGGGAGGAAGTAAAGAGACCCAGTACTTC. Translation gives CASRGAGGSKETQYF.

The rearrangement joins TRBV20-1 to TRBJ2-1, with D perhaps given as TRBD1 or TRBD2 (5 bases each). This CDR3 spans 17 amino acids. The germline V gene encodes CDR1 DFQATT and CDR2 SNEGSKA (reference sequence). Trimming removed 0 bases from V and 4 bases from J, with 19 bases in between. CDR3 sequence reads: CSARESGRAGVYNEQFF. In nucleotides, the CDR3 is TGCAGTGCTAGAGAAAGCGGCAGGGCCGGTGTATACAATGAGCAGTTCTTC.

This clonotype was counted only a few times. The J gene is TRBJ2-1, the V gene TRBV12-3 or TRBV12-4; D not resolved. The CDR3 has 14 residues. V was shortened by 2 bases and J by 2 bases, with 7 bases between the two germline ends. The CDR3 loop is CASSLQTPYNEQFF. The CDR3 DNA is TGTGCCAGCAGTTTACAGACTCCCTACAATGAGCAGTTCTTC.